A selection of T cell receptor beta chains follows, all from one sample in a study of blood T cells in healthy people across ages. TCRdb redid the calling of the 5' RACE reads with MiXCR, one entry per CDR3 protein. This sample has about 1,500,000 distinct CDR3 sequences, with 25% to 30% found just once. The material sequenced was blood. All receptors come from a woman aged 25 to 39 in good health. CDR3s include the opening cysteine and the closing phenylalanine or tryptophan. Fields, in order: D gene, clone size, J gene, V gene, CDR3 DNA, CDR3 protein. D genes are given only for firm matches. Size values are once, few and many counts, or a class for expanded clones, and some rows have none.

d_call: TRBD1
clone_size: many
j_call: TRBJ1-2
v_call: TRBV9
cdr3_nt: TGTGCCAGCAGCGCCGACAGGGGGCTAGGGGGCTACACCTTC
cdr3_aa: CASSADRGLGGYTF

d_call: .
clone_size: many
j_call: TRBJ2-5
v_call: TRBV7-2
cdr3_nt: TGTGCCAGCAGCTTCACTGGTCCCCAGTACTTC
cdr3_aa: CASSFTGPQYF

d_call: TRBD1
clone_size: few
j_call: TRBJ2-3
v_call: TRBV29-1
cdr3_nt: TGCAGCGTTGAAGACGCGAGGGGGCCAGATACGCAGTATTTT
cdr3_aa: CSVEDARGPDTQYF

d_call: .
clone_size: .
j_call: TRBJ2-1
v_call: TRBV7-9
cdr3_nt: TGTGCCAGCAGCTTAGGGGCCCCAGGTGGGCACAATGAGCAGTTCTTC
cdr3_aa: CASSLGAPGGHNEQFF

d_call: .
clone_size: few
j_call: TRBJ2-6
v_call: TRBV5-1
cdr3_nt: TGCGCCAGCAGGAGTGTCTCTGGGGCCAACGTCCTGACTTTC
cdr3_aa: CASRSVSGANVLTF

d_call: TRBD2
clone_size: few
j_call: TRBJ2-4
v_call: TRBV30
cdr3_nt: TGTGCCTGGAGTTCTGGACTAGCGGGAGCCAAAAACATTCAGTACTTC
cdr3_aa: CAWSSGLAGAKNIQYF

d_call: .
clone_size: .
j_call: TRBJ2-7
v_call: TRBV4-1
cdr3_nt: TGCGCCAGCAGCCAAGAATTAGTGGAGGGTTACAATGAGCAGTACTTC
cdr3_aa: CASSQELVEGYNEQYF

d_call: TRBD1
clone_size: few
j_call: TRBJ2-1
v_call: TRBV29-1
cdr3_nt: TGCAGCGGGGGGACAGGGATGTACAATGAGCAGTTCTTC
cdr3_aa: CSGGTGMYNEQFF

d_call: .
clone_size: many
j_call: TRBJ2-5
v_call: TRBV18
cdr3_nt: TGTGCCAGCTCACCGACGGTTCGGCGCCAAGAGACCCAGTACTTC
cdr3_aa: CASSPTVRRQETQYF

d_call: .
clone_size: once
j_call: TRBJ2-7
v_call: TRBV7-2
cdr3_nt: TGTGCCAACAGCTTACAGCCGGGGGGCGCAGACGAGCAGTACTTC
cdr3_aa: CANSLQPGGADEQYF

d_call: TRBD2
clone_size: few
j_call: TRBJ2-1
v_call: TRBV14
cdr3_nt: TGTGCCAGCAGCCGACAAACTAGCGGTGAGCAGTTCTTC
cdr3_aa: CASSRQTSGEQFF

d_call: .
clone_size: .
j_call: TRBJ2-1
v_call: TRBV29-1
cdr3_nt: TGCAGCGTTTCCCCGGCCCAGCTTGGGTTCTATGAGCAGTTCTTC
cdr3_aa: CSVSPAQLGFYEQFF

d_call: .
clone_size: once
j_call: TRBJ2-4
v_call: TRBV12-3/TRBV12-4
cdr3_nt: TGTGCCACCGGGACACCTAGAGCCAAAAACATGCAGTACTTC
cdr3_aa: CATGTPRAKNMQYF

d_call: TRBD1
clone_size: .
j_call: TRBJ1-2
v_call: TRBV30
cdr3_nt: TGTGCCTGGACGCCGAGGGACAGGGGAGTCTATGGCTACACCTTC
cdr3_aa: CAWTPRDRGVYGYTF

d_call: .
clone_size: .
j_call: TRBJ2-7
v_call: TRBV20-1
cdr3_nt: TGCAGTGCTAGAGACAGGACTTTTATTTACGAGCAGTACTTC
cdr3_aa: CSARDRTFIYEQYF

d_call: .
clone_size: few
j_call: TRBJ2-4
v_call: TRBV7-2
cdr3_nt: TGTGCCAGCATTCCCCGCCGAGGAGCCGGGGACATTCAGTACTTC
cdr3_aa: CASIPRRGAGDIQYF

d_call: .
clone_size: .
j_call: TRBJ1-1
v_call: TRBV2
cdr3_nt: TGTGCCAGCAGTGAAGTAGGTTTGACAGCGAACACTGAAGCTTTCTTT
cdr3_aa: CASSEVGLTANTEAFF

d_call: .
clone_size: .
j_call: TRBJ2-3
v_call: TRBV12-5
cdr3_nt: TGTGCTAGTGGTTCGGGACTCGCCACAGATACGCAGTATTTT
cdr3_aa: CASGSGLATDTQYF

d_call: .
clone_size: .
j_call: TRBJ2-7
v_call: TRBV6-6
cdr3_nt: TGTGCCAGCAGTTACTCGGGCCGAACGCCCTACGAGCAGTACTTC
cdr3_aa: CASSYSGRTPYEQYF

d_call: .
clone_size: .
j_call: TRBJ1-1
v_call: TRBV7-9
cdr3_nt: TGTGCCAGCAGCTTAATTGACAGGACAACTGAAGCTTTCTTT
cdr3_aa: CASSLIDRTTEAFF

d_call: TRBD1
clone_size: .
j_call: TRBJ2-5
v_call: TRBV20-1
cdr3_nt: TGCAGTGCTGGAGATATGGACAGGGGCGAAGAGACCCAGTACTTC
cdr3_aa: CSAGDMDRGEETQYF

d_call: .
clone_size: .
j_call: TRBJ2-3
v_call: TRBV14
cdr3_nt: TGTGCCAGCAGCTTCGGACAGTTTAACACAGATACGCAGTATTTT
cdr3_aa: CASSFGQFNTDTQYF

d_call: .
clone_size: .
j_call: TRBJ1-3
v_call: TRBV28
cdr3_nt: TGTGCCAGCAGTGCAGGGTTTGGAAACACCATATATTTT
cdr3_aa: CASSAGFGNTIYF

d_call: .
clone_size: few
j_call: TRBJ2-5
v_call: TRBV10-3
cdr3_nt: TGTGCCATCAATACAGGATACAGTGAGCAGTACTTC
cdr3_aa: CAINTGYSEQYF

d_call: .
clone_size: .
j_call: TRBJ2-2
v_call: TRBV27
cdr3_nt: TGTGCCAGCAGTTTAAACAGCCTCACCGGGGAGCTGTTTTTT
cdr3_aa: CASSLNSLTGELFF

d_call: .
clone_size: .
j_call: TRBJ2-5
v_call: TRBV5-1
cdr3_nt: TGCGCCAGCAGCTTGGTTGGGGGAGCGGAAGAGACCCAGTACTTC
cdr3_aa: CASSLVGGAEETQYF

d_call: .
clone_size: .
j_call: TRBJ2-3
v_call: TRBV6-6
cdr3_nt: TGTGCCAGCAGCCTACCGACGAGGGGCCACACAGATACGCAGTATTTT
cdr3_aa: CASSLPTRGHTDTQYF

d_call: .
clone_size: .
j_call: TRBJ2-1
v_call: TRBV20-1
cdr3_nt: TGCAGTGCTATGAAACTCGAGAGCTCCTACAATGAGCAGTTCTTC
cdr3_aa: CSAMKLESSYNEQFF

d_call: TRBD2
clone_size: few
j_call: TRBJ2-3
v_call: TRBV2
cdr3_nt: TGTGCCAGCAGTGAAAGTGGGACTAGAGGGGCAGATACGCAGTATTTT
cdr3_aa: CASSESGTRGADTQYF

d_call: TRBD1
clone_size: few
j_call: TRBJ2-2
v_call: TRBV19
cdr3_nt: TGTGCCAGTAGTAAACAGGGGTCCACCGGGGAGCTGTTTTTT
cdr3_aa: CASSKQGSTGELFF

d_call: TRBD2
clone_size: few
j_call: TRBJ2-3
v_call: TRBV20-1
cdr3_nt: TGCAGTGCCGAGCGGCTAGCGGGACTCGAGGCCCCAGATACGCAGTATTTT
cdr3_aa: CSAERLAGLEAPDTQYF